This T cell receptor (beta chain) was sequenced during a study of shared clonotypes between healthy human individuals (dated by TCRdb to about 2020). Notes on the research overall: A few men and two women, aged 18 to 49 years, made up the cohort. Per donor, three plates each were used for CD4 naive and CD4 memory, two for CD8 naive, and one for CD8 memory. Different laboratories and diverse techniques were used to prepare libraries and sequence TCR repertoires, to increase sequencing depth and limit assay-specific biases. To estimate repertoire size and how much clonotypes are shared between individuals, the study performed deep sequencing of blood TCR repertoires from five healthy adults. Between about 0.8 and 9 billion PBMCs per donor were obtained by leukapheresis.

The donors were healthy, HIV-negative adults who had no recently reported acute infections or vaccinations. Every donor was a Caucasian adult residing in Nashville, Tennessee, USA. CD4+ T cells were enriched through magnetic negative selection, after which naive cells were positively selected on CD45RA and the remaining negative fraction served as the memory subset. Blood was obtained by leukapheresis, after which PBMCs were separated by Ficoll-Histopaque density gradient centrifugation and cryopreserved in liquid nitrogen vapor phase. Purity and quantity of every magnetically sorted T cell population were checked by analytical flow cytometry. Genomic DNA was isolated from each sorted fraction and quantified by UV absorbance on a Nanodrop 2000c. TCR CDR3 regions were amplified from genomic DNA by multiplex PCR using the deep immunoSEQ assay. Extracted genomic DNA from each cell subset was distributed evenly across all wells of several immunoSEQ 96-well plates, and each plate was treated as a replicate. For sorted subsets, roughly 200 ng of genomic DNA, equivalent to 25,000 to 35,000 T cell genomes, went into each replicate PCR. The purified libraries were quantified using a Qubit 3.0 fluorometer, sized with a Bioanalyzer 2100, and then quantified again using the KAPA Library Quantification kit. Every immunoSEQ 96-well plate was sequenced on a dedicated single-read 150-cycle Illumina NextSeq 550 flow cell. The authors processed their data as follows. Because only junctional sequences without quality scores were contained in the immunoSEQ output, filtering matching that applied to full-length reads could not be performed. Sequences were annotated with PyIR, a Python wrapper for IgBLAST v1.9, using IMGT germline references to assign V/J genes and CDR3. Reads were filtered out if the reads had weak V/J assignments (E-value above 1e-6), no CDR3, stop codons, out-of-frame junctions, or ambiguous translated residues. V3J clonotypes were defined by identical inferred V gene, J gene, and CDR3 amino acid sequence. Percentage overlap between repertoires was computed as shared unique clonotypes divided by the size of the smaller repertoire. Richness of each repertoire was evaluated using RTK rarefaction, the Chao1 estimator, and Recon v2.1 estimates of unobserved clonotypes. For all TCRbeta clonotypes obtained by the gDNA method from a few donors, generation probabilities were computed with OLGA. TCRdb carries this immuneACCESS record with in-frame sequences only. Its versions omit some clonotypes, under half of them owing to an unresolved V gene in the studies checked, with the rest unexplained. V and J calls and clone size are given by that table; D and trimming were obtained from the DNA. Within this sample are fewer than 3 million clones, with 85% to 95% of them counted one time only. The ten largest clonotypes hold more than 0.35% of the sample.

Concerning this clone: It lacks a known antigen. One base away there is no much larger clone; base qualities are not given.

Findings and caveats that apply to the study as a whole: The small number of donors limited the genetic and exposure-history diversity represented. Compared with non-shared clonotypes, the clonotypes found in all four sorted-subset donors had higher generation probabilities. Sampling was limited to blood, and TCR repertoires in tissue likely differ from TCR repertoires in blood. Sharing across four donors was observed for approximately 5% of naive CD4, less than 4% of naive CD8, roughly 2.4% of memory CD4, and around 0.4% of memory CD8 clonotypes. Pairwise subsampling led to the expectation that sequencing depth would affect the degree of clonotype sharing among donors. Naive subsets generally had larger estimated clonotype richness than memory subsets did. Even with the large sequencing depth, rarefaction of the sorted-subset datasets indicated that sequencing was incomplete.

The CDR3 measures 14 amino acids from cysteine to phenylalanine. Only CDR3 DNA is held: 42 bases, read in frame from base 1. V was cut back by 7 bases and J by 3 bases, leaving a gap of 13 bases between them. CDR1 and CDR2 are read off the germline V gene as MNHNS and SASEGT. Recombination connected TRBV6-1 to TRBJ1-5; possibly the D gene is TRBD1, per 5 matching bases. The source is a man between 18 and 29 years old in good health. Some clones in this sample may be carry-over from other donors' samples. Sequenced input: naive CD4+ T cells from PBMCs. Read against the paper, the sample's cell subset or site label means: CD45RA+ positively selected. The DNA reads TGTGCCAGCACCCGGTGGGGGGTCAATCAGCCCCAGCATTTT. It specifies CASTRWGVNQPQHF.